One and the same sample provided the 20 T cell receptor beta chains below, sequenced in a study of cytomegalovirus exposure and HLA in healthy donors. TCRdb's copy holds only in-frame clones and misses some; the assay was immunoSEQ multiplex PCR. The sample holds hundreds of thousands of clones; just over 85% are singletons and the top ten take roughly 0.83%. The sequenced sample was PBMCs. These receptors all stem from a woman under 30 in good health and CMV-seronegative.

The V gene is TRBV2, the J gene TRBJ2-7, with 9 bases aligning to TRBD1. Germline V gives CDR1 SNHLY, CDR2 FYNNEI. The V and J ends lost 6 bases and 5 bases, in that order; junction bases with no gene match: 11. The CDR3 extends over 15 amino acids. CDR3: CASRTPGQGINEQYF. In DNA form, the CDR3 reads TGTGCCAGCAGGACACCGGGACAGGGAATAAACGAGCAGTACTTC. The full variable domain, in which reference TRBV2 and TRBJ2-7 provide the parts outside the CDR3, is EPEVTQTPSHQVTQMGQEVILRCVPISNHLYFYWYRQILGQKVEFLVSFYNNEISEKSEIFDDQFSVERPDGSNFTLKIRSTKLEDSAMYFCASRTPGQGINEQYFGPGTRLTVT.

This clone was recorded a few times. The V and J genes are TRBV19 and TRBJ1-2; TRBD1 aligns across 7 bases. The CDR3 loop spans 12 amino acids. The germline V gene encodes CDR1 LNHDA and CDR2 SQIVND (reference sequence). V lost 10 bases to trimming and J lost 2 bases; unmatched junction nucleotides: 4. For the CDR3, the DNA is TGTGCCACTTTGGGACAGAACTATGGCTACACCTTC. Amino acids: CATLGQNYGYTF.

J is TRBJ1-5 and V is TRBV5-4; D gene ambiguous. There are 14 residues in the CDR3. Germline V gene data show CDR1 as SGHNT and CDR2 as YYREEE (reference sequence). V was clipped by 1 base and J by 0 bases, with 5 bases between them. CDR3 sequence reads: CASSLINSNQPQHF. The CDR3 coding sequence is TGTGCCAGCAGCTTGATCAATAGCAATCAGCCCCAGCATTTT.

J is TRBJ2-1 and V is TRBV19, with D unresolved. This CDR3 comprises 14 residues. Trimming removed 6 bases at V and 0 bases at J, with 9 bases between. The germline CDR1 and CDR2 sequences are LNHDA and SQIVND (reference sequence). Written as DNA, the CDR3 is TGTGCCAGTAGCCGCGACTCCTCCTACAATGAGCAGTTCTTC. Translated: CASSRDSSYNEQFF.

The rearrangement links TRBV27 to TRBJ2-1, with TRBD2 as a possible D gene (5 bases). This CDR3 is built from 13 residues. Germline assignment: CDR1 MNHEY and CDR2 SMNVEV (reference sequence). The V and J ends lost 6 bases and 8 bases respectively, with 14 bases between them. The chain's CDR3 is CASSLASRDEQFF. The CDR3 region has the DNA TGTGCCAGCAGCTTAGCGTCGCGGGATGAGCAGTTCTTC.

CDR3 sequence: CASSGSPGQGAGNTIYF. CDR3 bases: TGTGCCAGCAGTGGTTCACCGGGACAGGGAGCCGGAAACACCATATATTTT. The J gene is TRBJ1-3, the V gene TRBV25-1; 9 nucleotides match TRBD1. The CDR3 runs to 17 residues. Germline V gene sequence: CDR1 MGHDK, CDR2 SYGVNS. After removal of 4 bases from V and 4 bases from J, the junction contained 11 bases not matched to a gene.

The chain has TRBV30 and TRBJ2-3; TRBD2 is a possible D gene (6 bases). The V end lost 0 bases, the J end lost 0 bases, and 16 bases lay between the germline ends. There are 17 residues in the CDR3. CDR1 GTSNPN and CDR2 SVGIG come from the germline V gene (reference sequence). In nucleotides, the CDR3 is TGTGCCTGGAGTGTAAGGTGGGGGGAATCTAGCACAGATACGCAGTATTTT. The encoded protein is CAWSVRWGESSTDTQYF.

This sequence joins TRBV19 and TRBJ2-1; 8 bases are shared with TRBD2. There are 18 residues in the CDR3. V was clipped by 4 bases and J by 5 bases; unmatched bases: 16. The germline CDR1 and CDR2 sequences are LNHDA and SQIVND (reference sequence). Written as DNA, the CDR3 is TGTGCCAGTAGTACTCGGGAGGGCCCGATAACTACCAACAATGAGCAGTTCTTC. This translates into CASSTREGPITTNNEQFF.

DNA for the CDR3: TGTGCCAGCTCACTAAAAGGACAGGGGGCTCTCTCCTACGAGCAGTACTTC. Translating gives CASSLKGQGALSYEQYF. The chain uses TRBV18 and TRBJ2-7, with 11 positions matching TRBD1. CDR3 length equals 17 residues. Germline values: CDR1 KGHSH, CDR2 LQKENI. V gave up 4 bases and J gave up 0 bases; unmatched junction bases: 8.

The rearrangement joins TRBV12-5 to TRBJ2-3; tentatively, D is TRBD1 (7 bases). This CDR3 spans 14 amino acids. The germline CDR1 and CDR2 sequences are LGHNT and FRNRAP. Deletions cut 3 bases from V and 6 bases from J, with 13 bases between. The CDR3 here is CASGFSTGRDTQYF. CDR3 DNA: TGTGCTAGTGGTTTTTCGACAGGGAGGGATACGCAGTATTTT.

The J gene is TRBJ2-1, the V gene TRBV6-1; 11 positions match TRBD1. With 7 bases clipped from V and 8 bases from J, the junction kept 10 bases outside the gene matches. The CDR3 covers 15 residues. Per germline, CDR1 MNHNS and CDR2 SASEGT. CDR3 DNA: TGTGCCAGCAACTCCCGGGACAGGGGGTTCTATGAGCAGTTCTTC. It yields the protein CASNSRDRGFYEQFF.

The rearrangement links TRBV28 to TRBJ2-5, with D maybe TRBD2 (6 bases). Trimming took 7 bases from V and 4 from J, leaving 19 bases between them. From germline, CDR1 is MDHEN and CDR2 SYDVKM. There are 15 residues in the CDR3. The CDR3 region is CASIEGAGRRETQYF. In nucleotides, the CDR3 is TGTGCCAGCATCGAAGGGGCAGGGAGGAGAGAGACCCAGTACTTC.

The gene calls are TRBV6-5 and TRBJ2-7; D is ambiguous. This CDR3 has 11 amino acids. In germline, CDR1 is MNHEY, CDR2 SVGAGI. V was cut by 6 bases and J by 4 bases, with 7 bases left in between. The chain's CDR3 is CASRDTYEQYF. In nucleotides, the CDR3 is TGTGCCAGCAGAGATACTTACGAGCAGTACTTC.

V gene TRBV7-8 combines with J gene TRBJ1-2, with TRBD1 identical over 9 bases. Germline trimming cut 5 bases from V and 4 bases from J; bases unmatched to any gene: 5. Germline CDR1 reads SGHVS; CDR2 reads FQNEAQ. This CDR3 is built from 14 residues. CDR3 sequence (DNA): TGTGCCAGCAGCCCCCGGACAGGGGTCTATGGCTACACCTTC. Amino acids: CASSPRTGVYGYTF.

This chain connects TRBV5-1 to TRBJ1-2; D is possibly TRBD1 (6 bases). CDR1 is SGHRS and CDR2 is YFSETQ in the germline V gene. The V end lost 5 bases, the J end lost 2 bases, and 13 bases lay between the germline ends. The CDR3 spans 14 residues. CDR3 loop: CASSPGTSNYGYTF. DNA of the CDR3: TGCGCCAGCAGTCCCGGGACATCCAACTATGGCTACACCTTC.

The chain couples TRBV19 to TRBJ2-2; possibly TRBD2 for D (6 bases). V was shortened by 5 bases and J by 2 bases, with 9 bases between the two germline ends. The CDR3 length is 14 residues. The germline V gene encodes CDR1 LNHDA and CDR2 SQIVND (reference sequence). CDR3: CASSLGTNTGELFF. Written as DNA, the CDR3 is TGTGCCAGTAGTCTCGGGACTAACACCGGGGAGCTGTTTTTT.

The chain recombines TRBV28 with TRBJ1-5; a weak D match, TRBD1 (5 bases). The V and J ends lost 2 bases and 9 bases respectively, with 20 bases between them. This CDR3 region has 16 residues. Germline-derived CDR1 and CDR2 are MDHEN and SYDVKM. The CDR3 DNA reads as TGTGCCAGCAGTTTAGGGGGAGGTGGCTCCAGGGTGCCCCAGCATTTT. Encoded protein: CASSLGGGGSRVPQHF.

The V gene is TRBV2, the J gene TRBJ2-7, with 8 nucleotides matching TRBD1. J gave up 13 bases and V 8 bases, and 16 bases lay outside the gene matches. CDR1 is SNHLY and CDR2 is FYNNEI in the germline V gene. The CDR3 runs 13 residues. The CDR3 reads CASGRTGMYVGYF. CDR3 bases: TGTGCCAGCGGAAGGACAGGGATGTATGTAGGATACTTC.

CDR3 nucleotides: TGTGCCAGCAGTGAAGGGACTAGCGGGAGATACGAGCAGTACTTC. Residues: CASSEGTSGRYEQYF. The V and J genes are TRBV6-4 and TRBJ2-7; 14 nucleotides agree with TRBD2. Germline CDR1 reads MRHNA; CDR2 reads SNTAGT. V was pared by 3 bases and J by 4 bases, with 2 bases of the junction left unmatched. There are 15 residues in the CDR3.

This sequence joins TRBV4-2 and TRBJ2-1, with a possible D match to TRBD2 (5 bases). Germline CDR1 LGHNA, CDR2 YNFKEQ. Between the trimmed V and J ends, which lost 0 bases and 5 bases, there was a span of 11 bases. The CDR3 contains 15 residues. CDR3: CASSQDLATNNEQFF. Written as DNA, the CDR3 is TGTGCCAGCAGCCAAGATTTAGCGACTAACAATGAGCAGTTCTTC.